These 14 T cell receptor beta chains share one sample of origin, sequenced in a study of cytomegalovirus exposure and HLA in healthy donors (dated 2017 in TCRdb). Library preparation used the immunoSEQ multiplex PCR assay. For the multiplex PCR, a mixture combining 60 forward primers for TCR Vbeta segments and 13 reverse primers for TCR Jbeta segments was used. The table was pulled from immuneACCESS by TCRdb, which kept in-frame rearrangements only. Such tables lose some clones; where checked, under half of the loss comes from unresolved V genes, and the rest has no known cause. The sample profile shows some 130,000 clones; about four fifths of them were found once. The leading ten clones occupy about 0.94% of the sample. The material sequenced was PBMCs. The origin of the receptors is a human donor in good health.

This clone appeared once. The V call is TRBV5-1, the J call TRBJ1-4; 11 nucleotides align to TRBD1. Trimming at V came to 0 bases and at J to 3 bases, leaving 4 bases not matched to a gene. Germline V gene sequence: CDR1 SGHRS, CDR2 YFSETQ. This CDR3 is 17 amino acids long. The CDR3 loop reads CASSLAGTGGSNEKLFF. DNA of the CDR3: TGCGCCAGCAGCTTGGCCGGGACAGGGGGGTCTAATGAAAAACTGTTTTTT.

This chain connects TRBV9 to TRBJ2-5; 9 positions agree with TRBD2. Germline CDR1 is SGDLS and CDR2 is YYNGEE. Trimming took 0 bases from V and 5 from J; bases not matched to a gene: 23. This CDR3 is 21 amino acids long. The CDR3 loop reads CASSVDDGASGAPISRETQYF. CDR3 nucleotides: TGTGCCAGCAGCGTAGATGATGGGGCTAGCGGGGCCCCCATATCTCGGGAGACCCAGTACTTC.

This chain connects TRBV28 to TRBJ1-2; D is unresolved. The CDR3 loop spans 12 amino acids. CDR1 MDHEN and CDR2 SYDVKM come from the germline V gene. V gave up 2 bases and J gave up 4 bases, with 5 bases separating them. The CDR3 is CASSLGSYGYTF. The DNA for the CDR3 is TGTGCCAGCAGTTTAGGGAGCTATGGCTACACCTTC.

The V call is TRBV10-2, the J call TRBJ2-1; possible D gene TRBD2, 6 bases. The CDR3 covers 16 residues. CDR1 is WSHSY and CDR2 is SAAADI in the germline V gene. The germline V and J ends were trimmed by 4 bases and 1 base, with 14 bases remaining between them. The CDR3 loop is CASSGIRRGSYNEQFF. In DNA, the CDR3 is TGCGCCAGCAGTGGGATCAGGAGGGGATCCTACAATGAGCAGTTCTTC.

Worth noting for this clone: Other DNA sequences of this sample code for an identical CDR3. The V call is TRBV18, the J call TRBJ2-7, with D maybe TRBD2 (5 bases). Germline CDR1 is KGHSH and CDR2 is LQKENI. Trimming took off 6 bases at V and 3 bases at J, with 15 bases between the two ends. The CDR3 runs to 14 residues. CDR3 loop: CASSPRRGSYEQYF. Here the CDR3 DNA reads TGTGCCAGCTCCCCCCGCCGAGGGAGCTACGAGCAGTACTTC.

This rearrangement joins TRBV7-9 to TRBJ2-1; 10 bases map to TRBD1. The CDR3 runs to 15 residues. Germline V gene sequence: CDR1 SEHNR, CDR2 FQNEAQ (reference sequence). Unmatched junction bases numbered 9, after V lost 5 bases and J lost 8 bases. The CDR3 loop is CASSVGQGLRDEQFF. The DNA of the CDR3 is TGTGCCAGCAGCGTGGGACAGGGGCTACGGGATGAGCAGTTCTTC. Looking up the rest from reference TRBV7-9 and TRBJ2-1 gives the full variable domain: DTGVSQNPRHKITKRGQNVTFRCDPISEHNRLYWYRQTLGQGPEFLTYFQNEAQLEKSRLLSDRFSAERPKGSFSTLEIQRTEQGDSAMYLCASSVGQGLRDEQFFGPGTRLTVL.

This clone appeared a few times. CDR3: CASSSPLGLAGVEDTQYF. The DNA of the CDR3 is TGTGCCAGCAGCTCCCCTCTTGGACTAGCGGGGGTGGAAGATACGCAGTATTTT. This chain joins TRBV7-4 and TRBJ2-3, with 13 bases identical to TRBD2. The CDR3 runs to 18 residues. From germline, CDR1 is SGHVT and CDR2 SQSDAQ. After removal of 4 bases from V and 5 bases from J, the junction contained 12 bases not matched to a gene.

The chain employs TRBV7-8 and TRBJ1-3; possible D gene TRBD1, 5 bases. The CDR3 runs 15 residues. The V and J ends lost 5 bases and 0 bases respectively, with 11 bases between them. From germline, CDR1 is SGHVS and CDR2 FQNEAQ. As DNA, the CDR3 is TGTGCCAGCAGCCCCCCCAGGGTCTCTGGAAACACCATATATTTT. Its translation: CASSPPRVSGNTIYF.

V gene TRBV4-2 combines with J gene TRBJ2-5; tentative D call: TRBD1 (5 bases). The CDR3 spans 17 residues. The ends were cut back, 2 bases at V and 5 bases at J, with 21 bases in the middle. The germline V gene has CDR1 LGHNA and CDR2 YNFKEQ. CDR3 in amino acids: CASSQKEARAVGETQYF. DNA for the CDR3: TGTGCCAGCAGCCAAAAGGAAGCCAGGGCCGTGGGGGAGACCCAGTACTTC.

The chain is built from TRBV7-3 and TRBJ2-7; 10 bases match TRBD1. The germline V gene has CDR1 SGHTA and CDR2 FQGTGA. This CDR3 region has 14 residues. After removal of 6 bases from V and 4 bases from J, the junction contained 6 bases not matched to a gene. CDR3 amino acids: CASSLDRGNYEQYF. The CDR3 DNA reads TGTGCCAGCAGTTTGGACAGGGGGAATTACGAGCAGTACTTC.

Note on this clone: One junction end disagrees with the germline gene, perhaps due to a read error. V and J are TRBV14 and TRBJ1-3, with TRBD1 identical over 7 bases. There are 14 residues in the CDR3. The V gene's germline CDR1 is SGHDN and CDR2 FVKESK. CDR3 DNA sequence: TGTGCCAGCAGCCAGACAGGGAGCGTAAACATCATATATTTT. Amino acids: CASSQTGSVNIIYF.

The genes are TRBV5-1 and TRBJ2-1, with 7 nucleotides matching TRBD2. There are 14 residues in the CDR3. The V and J ends lost 4 bases and 5 bases, in that order; junction bases with no gene match: 6. Germline V CDR1 and CDR2: SGHRS, YFSETQ. The CDR3 coding sequence is TGCGCCAGCAGCCTTGTGGCGGGGGACAATGAGCAGTTCTTC. Encoded protein: CASSLVAGDNEQFF.

V is TRBV25-1 and J is TRBJ1-1; D not certain. Trimming pared 0 bases from V and 1 base from J, leaving 9 bases between. This CDR3 is built from 15 residues. Germline V gene lookup returns CDR1 MGHDK and CDR2 SYGVNS. This CDR3 is CASSEYVNKNTEAFF. CDR3 bases: TGTGCCAGCAGTGAATACGTAAACAAGAACACTGAAGCTTTCTTT.

The V call is TRBV28, the J call TRBJ1-4, with TRBD1 identical over 7 bases. V shed 6 bases and J 10 bases; nucleotides not matched to a gene: 14. Germline CDR1 MDHEN, CDR2 SYDVKM. The CDR3 runs to 15 residues. The CDR3, as DNA: TGTGCCAGCAGCACACCCTACGGGACAGTTCGAAAACTGTTTTTT. It encodes CASSTPYGTVRKLFF.